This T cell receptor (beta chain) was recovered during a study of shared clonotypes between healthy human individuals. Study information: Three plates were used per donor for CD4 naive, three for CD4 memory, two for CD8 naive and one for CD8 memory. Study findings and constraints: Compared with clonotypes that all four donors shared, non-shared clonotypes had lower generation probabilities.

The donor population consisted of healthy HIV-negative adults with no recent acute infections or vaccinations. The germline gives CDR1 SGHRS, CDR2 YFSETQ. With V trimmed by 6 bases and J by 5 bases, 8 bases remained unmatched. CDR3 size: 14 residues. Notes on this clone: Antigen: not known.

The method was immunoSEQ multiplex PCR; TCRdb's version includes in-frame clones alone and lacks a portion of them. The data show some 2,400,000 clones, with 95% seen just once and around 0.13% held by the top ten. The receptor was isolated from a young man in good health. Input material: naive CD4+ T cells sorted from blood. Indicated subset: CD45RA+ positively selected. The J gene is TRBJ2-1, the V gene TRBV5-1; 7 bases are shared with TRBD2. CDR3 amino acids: CASKGTTTNNEQFF. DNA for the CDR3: TGCGCCAGCAAAGGGACTACCACAAACAATGAGCAGTTCTTC.